The T cell receptor beta chain under discussion was sequenced for a study of blood T cell repertoires in COVID-19. Participants were aged about 18 to 90 years, lived in 24 US areas, and enrolled virtually. Trimming took 4 bases from V and 7 from J, leaving 16 bases between them. Germline V gene data show CDR1 as SNHLY and CDR2 as FYNNEI. This CDR3 spans 15 amino acids. Methods used by the authors: How many nucleated cells were present was estimated from reference gene primer amplification. Assay: immunoSEQ multiplex PCR; the TCRdb copy retains only in-frame clones and omits some. The V and J calls and clone size were taken over from that table, and D and trimming were inferred from the DNA. The table records some 300,000 clones, under 90% of them present only once.

The V call is TRBV2, the J call TRBJ1-4, with a tentative D call TRBD1 (5 bases). Material for sequencing was PBMCs or T cells enriched from blood (not recorded which). The origin of this receptor is a woman aged 40 to 50 who had recovered from COVID-19. The CDR3: CASSGQDIQFEKLFF. The CDR3, as DNA: TGTGCCAGCAGTGGGCAGGACATTCAGTTTGAAAAACTGTTTTTT.